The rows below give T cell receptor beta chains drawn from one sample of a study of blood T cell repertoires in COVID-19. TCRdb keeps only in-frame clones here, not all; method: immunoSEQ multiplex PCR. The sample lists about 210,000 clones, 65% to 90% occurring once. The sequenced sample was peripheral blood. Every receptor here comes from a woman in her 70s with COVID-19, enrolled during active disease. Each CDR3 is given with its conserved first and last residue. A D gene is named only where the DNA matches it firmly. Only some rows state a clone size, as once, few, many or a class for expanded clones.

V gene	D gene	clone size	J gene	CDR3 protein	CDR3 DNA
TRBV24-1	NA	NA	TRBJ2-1	CATSDLFDSTNEQFF	TGTGCCACCAGTGATTTGTTTGACAGTACCAATGAGCAGTTCTTC
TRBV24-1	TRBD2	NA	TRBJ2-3	CATSEVAGGLTDTQYF	TGTGCCACCAGTGAGGTAGCGGGGGGGTTGACAGATACGCAGTATTTT
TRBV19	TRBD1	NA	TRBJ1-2	CASSIPDRGAAGYTF	TGTGCCAGTAGTATCCCGGACAGGGGGGCAGCCGGCTACACCTTC
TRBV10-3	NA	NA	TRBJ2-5	CAIRAGRGETQYF	TGTGCCATCAGGGCAGGGCGAGGAGAGACCCAGTACTTC
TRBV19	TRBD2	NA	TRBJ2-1	CASSIPGAASLAGVYNEQFF	TGTGCCAGTAGTATACCTGGGGCGGCGAGTCTAGCGGGGGTCTACAATGAGCAGTTCTTC
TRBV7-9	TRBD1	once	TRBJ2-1	CASSFGTGDEQFF	TGTGCCAGCAGTTTCGGGACAGGAGATGAGCAGTTCTTC
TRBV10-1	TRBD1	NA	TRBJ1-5	CASRQGVRQPQHF	TGCGCCAGCAGACAGGGGGTGAGGCAGCCCCAGCATTTT
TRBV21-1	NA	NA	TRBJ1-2	CASSKDRSIVYGYTF	TGTGCCAGCAGCAAAGACCGCTCTATAGTCTATGGCTACACCTTC
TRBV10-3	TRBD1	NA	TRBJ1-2	CAITGTGGAGGYTF	TGTGCCATCACCGGGACAGGGGGCGCAGGTGGCTACACCTTC
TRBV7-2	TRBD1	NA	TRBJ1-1	CASSWEGQAVTEAFF	TGTGCCAGCAGCTGGGAAGGACAGGCTGTCACTGAAGCTTTCTTT
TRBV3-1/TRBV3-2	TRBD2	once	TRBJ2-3	CASSLTSGGPRGTDTQYF	TGTGCCAGCAGCTTGACTAGCGGGGGGCCAAGGGGAACGGATACGCAGTATTTT
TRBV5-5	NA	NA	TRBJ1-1	CASSSTVEAFF	TGTGCCAGCAGCTCGACAGTAGAAGCTTTCTTT
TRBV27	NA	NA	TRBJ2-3	CASSFRQGRIRREYF	TGTGCCAGCAGTTTCCGGCAGGGCAGAATAAGAAGGGAGTATTTT
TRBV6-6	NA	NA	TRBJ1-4	CASSHERRGEKLFF	TGTGCCAGCAGTCACGAGCGGCGGGGTGAAAAACTGTTTTTT
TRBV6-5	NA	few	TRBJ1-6	CASRLQGSSPLHF	TGTGCCAGCAGGCTACAGGGTTCCTCACCCCTCCACTTT
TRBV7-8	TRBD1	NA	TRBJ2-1	CASSFLQGTGLSYNEQFF	TGTGCCAGCAGCTTCCTGCAGGGGACAGGACTATCCTACAATGAGCAGTTCTTC
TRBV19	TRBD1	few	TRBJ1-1	CASAIVRDRGRTEAFF	TGTGCCAGTGCGATCGTCCGGGACAGGGGGCGTACTGAAGCTTTCTTT
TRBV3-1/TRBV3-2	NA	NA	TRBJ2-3	CASSQAGTPITDTQYF	TGTGCCAGCAGCCAAGCCGGGACTCCGATTACAGATACGCAGTATTTT
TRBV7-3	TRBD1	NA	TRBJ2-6	CASSPGQASRPNVLTF	TGTGCCAGCAGCCCGGGACAGGCCTCTAGGCCCAACGTCCTGACTTTC
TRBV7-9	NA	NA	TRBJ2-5	CASSPSGRGETQYF	TGTGCCAGCAGCCCAAGTGGCAGGGGAGAGACCCAGTACTTC
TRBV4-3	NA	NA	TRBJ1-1	CASSQDRTWNTEAFF	TGCGCCAGCAGCCAAGATAGAACTTGGAACACTGAAGCTTTCTTT
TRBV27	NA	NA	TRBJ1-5	CASSLSPGGPLMPQHF	TGTGCCAGCAGTTTATCCCCCGGAGGTCCACTCATGCCCCAGCATTTT
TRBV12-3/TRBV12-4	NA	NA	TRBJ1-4	CASSLSGAGLFF	TGTGCCAGCAGTTTATCAGGGGCGGGACTGTTTTTT
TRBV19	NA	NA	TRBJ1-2	CASSRGTGDGYTF	TGTGCCAGTAGTAGAGGGACGGGAGATGGCTACACCTTC
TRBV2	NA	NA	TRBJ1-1	CASSLSPGRNTEAFF	TGTGCCAGCAGCCTTAGCCCGGGGAGGAACACTGAAGCTTTCTTT
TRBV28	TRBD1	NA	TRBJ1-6	CASTSQETGVSPLHF	TGTGCCAGCACCTCTCAAGAGACAGGGGTCTCACCCCTCCACTTT
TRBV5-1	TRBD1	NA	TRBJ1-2	CASSLGTGYGYTF	TGCGCCAGCAGCTTGGGGACAGGGTATGGCTACACCTTC
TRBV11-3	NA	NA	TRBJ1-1	CASSPSGGAWTEAFF	TGTGCCAGCAGCCCGTCGGGGGGCGCGTGGACTGAAGCTTTCTTT